This T cell receptor (beta chain) was obtained from a study of T cell repertoires in cytomegalovirus infection. TCRdb used MiXCR to reprocess the reads, holding one entry per CDR3 protein. The data hold 350,000 to 550,000 distinct CDR3 sequences, with roughly a third observed a single time. This clonotype was detected ten times or more. Sequenced sample: PBMCs. The TCR sequence derives from a human donor in good health (CMV status not recorded). Some clones in this sample may be carry-over from other donors' samples.

The CDR3 sequence is CASRPGRLSGNTIYF. The CDR3 nucleotides are TGTGCCAGCAGACCGGGACGATTATCTGGAAACACCATATATTTT. The rearrangement uses TRBV6-5 and TRBJ1-3; tentative D call: TRBD1 (5 bases). This CDR3 contains 15 residues. The V and J ends lost 6 bases and 1 base respectively, with 13 bases between them. In germline, CDR1 is MNHEY, CDR2 SVGAGI.